This record looks at one T cell receptor (beta chain) sequence and its context. Antigen unknown. The entry originates in a study of graft-versus-host responses after intestinal transplantation. TCRdb's copy holds only in-frame clones and misses some; the assay was immunoSEQ multiplex PCR. The data show almost 40,000 clones, with over 90% seen just once and less than 0.25% held by the top ten. Trimming shortened V by 8 bases and J by 1 base, and 3 bases separated the two germline ends. This CDR3 is 10 amino acids long. The germline V gene encodes CDR1 MNHNY and CDR2 SVGAGI (reference sequence). The input for sequencing was unstimulated CD8+ T cells sorted from spleen or lymph node cells, taken before transplant. This chain links TRBV6-6 with TRBJ2-7; D gene ambiguous. The TCR originated in a human donor who was the organ donor for an intestinal transplant. The CDR3 spells CASGSYEQYF. In nucleotides, the CDR3 is TGTGCCAGCGGATCCTACGAGCAGTACTTC.